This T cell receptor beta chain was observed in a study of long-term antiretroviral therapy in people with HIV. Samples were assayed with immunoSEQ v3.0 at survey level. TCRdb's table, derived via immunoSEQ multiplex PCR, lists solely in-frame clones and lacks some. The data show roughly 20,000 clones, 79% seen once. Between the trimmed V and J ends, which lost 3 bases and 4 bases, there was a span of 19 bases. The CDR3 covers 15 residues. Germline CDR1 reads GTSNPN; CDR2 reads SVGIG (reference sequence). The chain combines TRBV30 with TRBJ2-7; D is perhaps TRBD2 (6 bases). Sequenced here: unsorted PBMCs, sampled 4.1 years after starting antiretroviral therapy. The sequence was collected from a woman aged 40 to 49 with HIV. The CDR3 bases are TGTGCCTGGAGCCCGGGGGACTTTCAGGGTTACGAGCAGTACTTC. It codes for CAWSPGDFQGYEQYF.